These 20 T cell receptor beta chains were sequenced from one sample in a study of T cells after yellow fever vaccination. TCRdb re-derived calls from the 5' RACE reads in MiXCR, one entry per CDR3 protein. The top ten clones hold about 3.3% of a sample with more than 300,000 distinct CDR3 sequences, approximately 12% of them seen once. The input for sequencing was CD4+ T cells sorted from PBMCs, taken 45 days after the yellow fever booster vaccination. The receptor set was obtained from a man younger than 30 who received the YFV17D yellow fever vaccine.

This chain uses TRBV7-2 with TRBJ2-3, with 11 positions matching TRBD2. V shed 1 base and J 11 bases; nucleotides not matched to a gene: 2. CDR1 is SGHTA and CDR2 is FQGNSA in the germline V gene. The CDR3 runs 13 residues. CDR3 residues: CASSLGLAGKQYF. The CDR3, as DNA: TGTGCCAGCAGCTTAGGACTAGCGGGGAAGCAGTATTTT.

This clonotype was counted between two and nine times. The chain recombines TRBV5-1 with TRBJ2-7; perhaps TRBD2 as D (6 bases). The germline V gene has CDR1 SGHRS and CDR2 YFSETQ. The CDR3 covers 12 residues. The germline V and J ends were trimmed by 7 bases and 3 bases, with 11 bases remaining between them. CDR3 nucleotide sequence: TGCGCCAGCCAGGGACTGAACTACGAGCAGTACTTC. Protein: CASQGLNYEQYF.

J is TRBJ2-7 and V is TRBV12-3 or TRBV12-4; 8 positions agree with TRBD1. The CDR3 is 14 amino acids. The V and J ends lost 3 bases and 1 base, in that order; junction bases with no gene match: 2. The CDR3 here is CASSFDRGSYEQYF. CDR3 DNA sequence: TGTGCCAGCAGTTTCGACAGGGGATCCTACGAGCAGTACTTC.

This clonotype appeared many times. This sequence joins TRBV5-1 and TRBJ2-3; TRBD2 aligns across 8 bases. Germline assignment: CDR1 SGHRS and CDR2 YFSETQ. Trimming cost V 0 bases and J 0 bases; bases outside gene matches: 0. CDR3 length equals 15 residues. This CDR3 reads CASSLVAGSTDTQYF. DNA for the CDR3: TGCGCCAGCAGCTTGGTAGCGGGGAGCACAGATACGCAGTATTTT.

A few counts support this clonotype. This rearrangement joins TRBV25-1 to TRBJ2-1; D is possibly TRBD2 (5 bases). Germline assignment: CDR1 MGHDK and CDR2 SYGVNS. This CDR3 contains 17 residues. V lost 3 bases, J lost 3 bases, and 18 bases lay in between. This CDR3 is CASSENKEVVSYNEQFF. The CDR3 DNA follows: TGTGCCAGCAGTGAGAATAAGGAGGTTGTCAGCTACAATGAGCAGTTCTTC.

This sequence joins TRBV20-1 and TRBJ1-1; D ambiguous. The V gene lost 3 bases and the J gene lost 4 bases, with 12 bases spanning the gap. Per the germline V gene, CDR1 is DFQATT and CDR2 is SNEGSKA (reference sequence). CDR3 length: 13 amino acids. This CDR3 is CSARSPSGTEAFF. Here the CDR3 DNA reads TGCAGTGCTAGGTCCCCCTCAGGCACTGAAGCTTTCTTT.

In nucleotides, the CDR3 is TGTGCCAGCAGCTTAGAGCGGGGTAGAGGCTACACCTTC. Protein: CASSLERGRGYTF. The V and J genes are TRBV7-6 and TRBJ1-2; D not certain. Germline CDR1 reads SGHVS; CDR2 reads FNYEAQ. Trimming removed 1 base at V and 8 bases at J, with 11 bases between. This CDR3 has 13 residues.

This clonotype was recorded many times. The rearrangement joins TRBV7-2 to TRBJ2-7, with 8 positions matching TRBD1. There are 16 residues in the CDR3. After removal of 4 bases from V and 1 base from J, the junction contained 9 bases not matched to a gene. Germline CDR1 and CDR2: SGHTA and FQGNSA. As DNA, the CDR3 is TGTGCCAGCAGCTCCCCGGACAGGGAATTTTCCTACGAGCAGTACTTC. It yields the protein CASSSPDREFSYEQYF.

This clonotype occurred a few times. The chain uses TRBV2 and TRBJ2-5; D possibly matches TRBD1 or TRBD2 (6 bases each). Germline assignment: CDR1 SNHLY and CDR2 FYNNEI. Between the trimmed V and J ends, which lost 6 bases and 0 bases, there was a span of 11 bases. The CDR3 length is 14 residues. In DNA form, the CDR3 reads TGTGCCAGCAGGGGGGGCAGGGACCAAGAGACCCAGTACTTC. It is translated as CASRGGRDQETQYF.

The chain joins TRBV5-1 to TRBJ2-6; 7 nucleotides agree with TRBD1. CDR3 size: 19 residues. CDR1 is SGHRS, CDR2 YFSETQ, per germline. V trimming: 2 bases; J trimming: 2 bases; junction bases outside the gene matches: 13. The CDR3 DNA is TGCGCCAGCAGCTTTGGCCCCCCACAGGGGCTGGCTGGGGCCAACGTCCTGACTTTC. Its protein product is CASSFGPPQGLAGANVLTF.

This chain joins TRBV5-5 and TRBJ1-4; D might be TRBD1 (5 bases). Germline V gives CDR1 SGHKS, CDR2 YYEKEE (reference sequence). Trimming took 4 bases from V and 8 from J, leaving 18 bases between them. The CDR3 spans 15 residues. The CDR3 loop is CASSLEGHRNEKLFF. The CDR3 DNA sequence: TGTGCCAGCAGCCTAGAAGGACATAGGAACGAAAAACTGTTTTTT. Full variable domain (missing parts from reference TRBV5-5 and TRBJ1-4): DAGVTQSPTHLIKTRGQQVTLRCSPISGHKSVSWYQQVLGQGPQFIFQYYEKEERGRGNFPDRFSARQFPNYSSELNVNALLLGDSALYLCASSLEGHRNEKLFFGSGTQLSVL.

The chain recombines TRBV7-2 with TRBJ2-3, with TRBD1 matching 8 bases. J gave up 0 bases and V 1 base, and 3 bases lay outside the gene matches. This CDR3 contains 16 residues. Germline CDR1 is SGHTA and CDR2 is FQGNSA. CDR3 sequence reads: CASSLEHRGSTDTQYF. CDR3 nucleotide sequence: TGTGCCAGCAGCTTAGAGCACAGGGGGAGCACAGATACGCAGTATTTT.

This clonotype was recorded a few times. This chain connects TRBV28 to TRBJ2-2; D unclear. V lost 1 base, J lost 5 bases, and 5 bases lay in between. Looked up from germline, CDR1 is MDHEN and CDR2 is SYDVKM. The length of the CDR3 is 13 residues. CDR3 DNA sequence: TGTGCCAGCAGTTTATTCACTACCGGGGAGCTGTTTTTT. The encoded protein is CASSLFTTGELFF. Full variable domain (remainder filled in from reference TRBV28 and TRBJ2-2): DVKVTQSSRYLVKRTGEKVFLECVQDMDHENMFWYRQDPGLGLRLIYFSYDVKMKEKGDIPEGYSVSREKKERFSLILESASTNQTSMYLCASSLFTTGELFFGEGSRLTVL.

The chain couples TRBV7-2 to TRBJ1-5; 8 bases are shared with TRBD1. CDR1 and CDR2 from the germline V gene are SGHTA and FQGNSA. The CDR3 sequence is 14 residues long. Unmatched junction bases numbered 3, after V lost 5 bases and J lost 3 bases. The chain's CDR3 is CASSRDRNNQPQHF. The CDR3 DNA is TGTGCCAGCAGCCGGGACAGGAACAATCAGCCCCAGCATTTT.

This clonotype has a single count. The rearrangement links TRBV5-4 to TRBJ2-6, with 8 bases identical to TRBD2. The CDR3 length is 17 residues. Germline CDR1 reads SGHNT; CDR2 reads YYREEE (reference sequence). The ends lost 7 bases at V and 0 bases at J; junction bases unmatched: 9. The CDR3 is CASWRGAEYSGANVLTF. The CDR3 nucleotides are TGTGCCAGCTGGCGGGGGGCCGAATACTCTGGGGCCAACGTCCTGACTTTC.

The chain has TRBV2 and TRBJ1-5; D ambiguous. The CDR3 is made up of 12 amino acids. V gave up 8 bases and J gave up 3 bases, with 8 bases separating them. CDR1 is SNHLY, CDR2 FYNNEI, per germline. In DNA, the CDR3 is TGTGCCAGCTCGCCATACAATCAGCCCCAGCATTTT. It is translated as CASSPYNQPQHF.

The gene calls are TRBV7-2 and TRBJ2-5, with 11 bases that match TRBD2. The CDR3 runs to 15 residues. The J segment lost 4 bases and the V segment lost 0 bases, leaving 1 base of the junction unmatched. Germline V gene data show CDR1 as SGHTA and CDR2 as FQGNSA. The CDR3 DNA follows: TGTGCCAGCAGCTTAGCAGGACTAGCGGGAGAGACCCAGTACTTC. Translation: CASSLAGLAGETQYF.

The chain joins TRBV3-1 to TRBJ1-1; no clear D gene. With 3 bases removed from V and 4 bases from J, the gap between germline ends came to 9 bases. Germline V gives CDR1 LGHDT, CDR2 YNNKEL (reference sequence). This CDR3 contains 13 residues. The CDR3, as DNA: TGTGCCAGCAGCCATGACGGGCTCACTGAAGCTTTCTTT. It yields the protein CASSHDGLTEAFF.

This clonotype was seen repeatedly, ten times or more. The chain combines TRBV7-2 with TRBJ2-3; either TRBD1 or TRBD2 may fit D (6 bases each). The V and J ends lost 1 base and 4 bases respectively, with 9 bases between them. The CDR3 loop spans 14 amino acids. The germline CDR1 and CDR2 sequences are SGHTA and FQGNSA. CDR3 in amino acids: CASSLGGASDTQYF. DNA of the CDR3: TGTGCCAGCAGCTTAGGGGGGGCATCAGATACGCAGTATTTT.

This clonotype was seen a few times. The gene calls are TRBV5-1 and TRBJ2-5, with D perhaps TRBD1 or TRBD2 (6 bases each). The ends were cut back, 2 bases at V and 2 bases at J, with 16 bases in the middle. Germline V gene sequence: CDR1 SGHRS, CDR2 YFSETQ. The CDR3 sequence is 16 residues long. CDR3 coding DNA: TGCGCCAGCAGCTTCGGGTTTACGGGGGCTCAAGAGACCCAGTACTTC. Its translation is CASSFGFTGAQETQYF.